The 31 T cell receptor beta chains given below trace back to one sample, sequenced in a study of blood T cell repertoires in COVID-19. TCRdb's copy holds only in-frame clones and misses some; the assay was immunoSEQ multiplex PCR. The sample lists 250,000 to 350,000 clones, about 89% seen once, with around 6.6% in the top ten. Sequenced sample: peripheral blood. These receptors were obtained from a man younger than 35 who had recovered from COVID-19.

The chain employs TRBV3-1 (or the pseudogene TRBV3-2) and TRBJ2-3; 7 bases fit TRBD2. The CDR3 has 15 residues. The germline V gene has CDR1 LGHDT and CDR2 YNNKEL (reference sequence). V gave up 5 bases and J gave up 3 bases; unmatched junction bases: 8. The CDR3 DNA follows: TGTGCCAGCAGCGTCAGTGCGGGAGTAACAGATACGCAGTATTTT. As protein: CASSVSAGVTDTQYF.

The chain's CDR3 is CASSSRTGLQETQYF. The DNA of the CDR3 is TGTGCCAGCAGTTCCCGGACAGGACTCCAAGAGACCCAGTACTTC. The gene calls are TRBV6-2 or TRBV6-3 and TRBJ2-5; TRBD1 aligns across 7 bases. With 4 bases clipped from V and 1 base from J, the junction kept 6 bases outside the gene matches. This CDR3 comprises 15 residues. Germline V gene sequence: CDR1 MNHEY, CDR2 SVGEGT.

The chain employs TRBV11-1 and TRBJ1-1, with 7 bases that match TRBD1. Germline V gene lookup returns CDR1 SGHAT and CDR2 FQDESV (reference sequence). With 8 bases clipped from V and 1 base from J, the junction kept 10 bases outside the gene matches. The CDR3 length is 15 residues. The CDR3, as DNA: TGTGCCAGCGGCGGATCGGGACAGACGAACACTGAAGCTTTCTTT. This codes for CASGGSGQTNTEAFF.

The chain uses TRBV7-3 and TRBJ2-3, with TRBD2 as a possible D gene (6 bases). This CDR3 contains 15 residues. Per the germline V gene, CDR1 is SGHTA and CDR2 is FQGTGA. V was clipped by 5 bases and J by 4 bases, with 16 bases between them. The CDR3 DNA reads TGTGCCAGCAGCCCGGGCCCGGGAGAGGCAGATACGCAGTATTTT. This gives the protein CASSPGPGEADTQYF. The variable domain in full, with the rest retrieved from reference TRBV7-3 and TRBJ2-3, is GAGVSQTPSNKVTEKGKYVELRCDPISGHTALYWYRQSLGQGPEFLIYFQGTGAADDSGLPNDRFFAVRPEGSVSTLKIQRTERGDSAVYLCASSPGPGEADTQYFGPGTRLTVL.

This chain uses TRBV7-2 with TRBJ2-7, with D perhaps TRBD1 (6 bases). The CDR3 covers 12 residues. The ends were cut back, 3 bases at V and 7 bases at J, with 10 bases in the middle. The V gene's germline CDR1 is SGHTA and CDR2 FQGNSA. The CDR3 DNA is TGTGCCAGCAGCTTCCCAGGGGAGGAGCAGTACTTC. This sequence encodes CASSFPGEEQYF.

On this clone itself: Other DNA sequences in the same sample also yield this CDR3. The chain couples TRBV7-2 to TRBJ2-3; 11 bases are shared with TRBD2. The CDR3 is made up of 16 amino acids. CDR1 SGHTA and CDR2 FQGNSA come from the germline V gene. J was trimmed by 1 base and V by 5 bases; bases with no gene match: 5. The CDR3 DNA follows: TGTGCCAGCAGCCCCCGACTAGCGGGACGCACAGATACGCAGTATTTT. It encodes CASSPRLAGRTDTQYF.

This clone showed up just once. The V and J genes are TRBV19 and TRBJ2-1, with D perhaps TRBD2 (5 bases). The V gene lost 8 bases and the J gene lost 6 bases, with 17 bases spanning the gap. Germline values: CDR1 LNHDA, CDR2 SQIVND (reference sequence). The CDR3 sequence is 14 residues long. CDR3 amino acids: CASGDRTGSNEQFF. The CDR3 DNA reads TGTGCCAGTGGCGATCGTACGGGATCCAATGAGCAGTTCTTC.

V is TRBV27 and J is TRBJ2-1; 11 bases match TRBD2. Germline V gene data show CDR1 as MNHEY and CDR2 as SMNVEV (reference sequence). The CDR3 length is 17 residues. J gave up 1 base and V 4 bases, and 6 bases lay outside the gene matches. For the CDR3, the DNA is TGTGCCAGCAGTTCGACCTTAGCGGGAGGGTCCTACAATGAGCAGTTCTTC. Translation gives CASSSTLAGGSYNEQFF.

The chain has TRBV18 and TRBJ2-7, with D unresolved. V lost 0 bases and J lost 5, with 11 bases in between. Germline assignment: CDR1 KGHSH and CDR2 LQKENI. This CDR3 is built from 14 residues. CDR3 sequence (DNA): TGTGCCAGCTCACCACCTTCGCTAAGTAACGAGCAGTACTTC. This translates into CASSPPSLSNEQYF.

Written as DNA, the CDR3 is TGTGCCAGTAGTATCCGAGGGTCGGAAGATACGCAGTATTTT. It translates to CASSIRGSEDTQYF. The chain couples TRBV19 to TRBJ2-3, with a weak D call TRBD2 (5 bases). The V gene's germline CDR1 is LNHDA and CDR2 SQIVND (reference sequence). This CDR3 spans 14 amino acids. V shed 3 bases and J shed 5 bases, with 12 bases lying between them.

This chain joins TRBV5-1 and TRBJ2-5; tentatively, D is TRBD2 (6 bases). V lost 4 bases and J 2 bases, leaving 15 bases between the germline ends. The germline V gene encodes CDR1 SGHRS and CDR2 YFSETQ. This CDR3 contains 15 residues. The CDR3 DNA is TGCGCCAGCAGCCCGGCTTACAGCGGGCAAGAGACCCAGTACTTC. As protein: CASSPAYSGQETQYF.

CDR3 loop: CSASRSGGQETQYF. DNA for the CDR3: TGCAGTGCTAGTCGGTCGGGGGGGCAAGAGACCCAGTACTTC. The chain joins TRBV20-1 to TRBJ2-5; 8 nucleotides agree with TRBD2. The junction had 5 bases not matched to a gene; V was cut back by 3 bases and J by 2 bases. Germline V gives CDR1 DFQATT, CDR2 SNEGSKA (reference sequence). The CDR3 consists of 14 residues.

In the case of this clone: Other DNA sequences in the same sample also yield this CDR3. The chain uses TRBV20-1 and TRBJ2-7; maybe TRBD2 (5 bases). Trimming removed 3 bases at V and 2 bases at J, with 5 bases between. Per germline, CDR1 DFQATT and CDR2 SNEGSKA (reference sequence). This CDR3 is 11 amino acids long. CDR3 in DNA: TGCAGTGCTAGCGGGACCTACGAGCAGTACTTC. This gives the protein CSASGTYEQYF.

The rearrangement uses TRBV7-2 and TRBJ1-5, with no clear D. CDR3 length: 15 amino acids. Trimming pared 3 bases from V and 0 bases from J, leaving 9 bases between. Germline V gene data show CDR1 as SGHTA and CDR2 as FQGNSA. This CDR3 is CASSFSSGSNQPQHF. DNA of the CDR3: TGTGCCAGCAGCTTCTCATCAGGTAGCAATCAGCCCCAGCATTTT. The whole variable domain, remainder taken from reference TRBV7-2 and TRBJ1-5, is GAGVSQSPSNKVTEKGKDVELRCDPISGHTALYWYRQSLGQGLEFLIYFQGNSAPDKSGLPSDRFSAERTGGSVSTLTIQRTQQEDSAVYLCASSFSSGSNQPQHFGDGTRLSIL.

V usage is TRBV7-2 and J usage is TRBJ1-6, with 7 positions matching TRBD1. This CDR3 comprises 14 residues. Per germline, CDR1 SGHTA and CDR2 FQGNSA. The trim removed 1 base at V and 9 bases at J, leaving 3 bases unmatched. CDR3 in DNA: TGTGCCAGCAGCTTAGAGACAGGGACTTCACCCCTCCACTTT. Protein sequence: CASSLETGTSPLHF.

The chain links TRBV7-9 to TRBJ1-1, with 7 bases aligning to TRBD1. The CDR3 runs 14 residues. Germline assignment: CDR1 SEHNR and CDR2 FQNEAQ (reference sequence). The V and J ends lost 2 bases and 3 bases, in that order; junction bases with no gene match: 3. The CDR3 region is CASSLQTGYTEAFF. CDR3 nucleotides: TGTGCCAGCAGCTTACAGACAGGGTACACTGAAGCTTTCTTT.

This chain uses TRBV6-5 with TRBJ2-2, with D possibly being TRBD1 (5 bases). The CDR3 is 12 amino acids. V gave up 9 bases and J gave up 4 bases, with 9 bases separating them. From germline, CDR1 is MNHEY and CDR2 SVGAGI. The CDR3 spells CASFGATGELFF. In DNA form, the CDR3 reads TGTGCCAGTTTTGGGGCCACCGGGGAGCTGTTTTTT.

J is TRBJ1-2 and V is TRBV4-1; D might be TRBD1 (6 bases). With 0 bases removed from V and 0 bases from J, the gap between germline ends came to 8 bases. The germline V gene has CDR1 MGHRA and CDR2 YSYEKL. This CDR3 has 15 amino acids. CDR3 DNA: TGCGCCAGCAGCCAAGATCACAGGGCTAACTATGGCTACACCTTC. Protein: CASSQDHRANYGYTF.

The chain employs TRBV5-1 and TRBJ1-1; tentative D call: TRBD1 (5 bases). Trimming shortened V by 1 base and J by 0 bases, and 10 bases separated the two germline ends. The V gene's germline CDR1 is SGHRS and CDR2 YFSETQ. The CDR3 is 15 amino acids. CDR3 bases: TGCGCCAGCAGCTTGAGTCAGGGTATGAACACTGAAGCTTTCTTT. As protein: CASSLSQGMNTEAFF.

V and J are TRBV19 and TRBJ1-2; D is possibly TRBD1 (5 bases). CDR3 length equals 13 residues. Trimming removed 8 bases from V and 4 bases from J, with 14 bases in between. Germline CDR1 reads LNHDA; CDR2 reads SQIVND (reference sequence). CDR3 protein: CASFTGSPYGYTF. The CDR3 DNA follows: TGTGCCAGTTTTACAGGTTCCCCCTATGGCTACACCTTC.

The chain links TRBV6-1 to TRBJ1-1; TRBD1 matches 8 bases. Germline V CDR1 and CDR2: MNHNS, SASEGT. CDR3 length equals 16 residues. V trimming: 4 bases; J trimming: 4 bases; junction bases outside the gene matches: 11. DNA for the CDR3: TGTGCCAGCAGTGTGGACAGGGCTTCGGTTGGCACTGAAGCTTTCTTT. It yields the protein CASSVDRASVGTEAFF.

This chain joins TRBV15 and TRBJ2-1, with a possible D match to TRBD2 (5 bases). V gave up 4 bases and J gave up 0 bases, with 13 bases separating them. The CDR3 sequence is 16 residues long. Looked up from germline, CDR1 is LNHNV and CDR2 is YYDKDF (reference sequence). CDR3 DNA: TGTGCCACCAGCAATTTCGGTGGGAGCTCCTACAATGAGCAGTTCTTC. Translated, it gives CATSNFGGSSYNEQFF.

This sequence joins TRBV5-6 and TRBJ2-2, with D tentatively TRBD1 (5 bases). CDR1 and CDR2 from the germline V gene are SGHDT and YYEEEE. V lost 1 base, J lost 4 bases, and 23 bases lay in between. The CDR3 runs 19 residues. For the CDR3, the DNA is TGTGCCAGCAGCTTGATTGAGACAGCCCTTACCTCGAGCACCGGGGAGCTGTTTTTT. This translates into CASSLIETALTSSTGELFF.

The chain couples TRBV30 to TRBJ2-7, with D possibly TRBD2 on 5 matching bases. Germline loops: CDR1 GTSNPN, CDR2 SVGIG (reference sequence). CDR3 length: 16 amino acids. The ends were cut back, 0 bases at V and 2 bases at J, with 17 bases in the middle. The CDR3 spells CAWSVSGSPYAYEQYF. The CDR3 coding sequence is TGTGCCTGGAGTGTAAGCGGTAGCCCCTATGCCTACGAGCAGTACTTC.

The CDR3 DNA is TGTGCCAGTAGTGCCTTTGGGGGGATCGACTATGGCTACACCTTC. Its translation: CASSAFGGIDYGYTF. V and J are TRBV19 and TRBJ1-2; the D gene is possibly TRBD1 (5 bases). Germline CDR1 is LNHDA and CDR2 is SQIVND (reference sequence). The length of the CDR3 is 15 residues. Trimming shortened V by 5 bases and J by 3 bases, and 16 bases separated the two germline ends.

This CDR3 reads CASSADRGLNTIYF. The CDR3 nucleotides read TGTGCCAGCAGCGCGGACAGGGGGCTTAACACCATATATTTT. The V call is TRBV9, the J call TRBJ1-3, with 11 bases fitting TRBD1. The ends lost 3 bases at V and 7 bases at J; junction bases unmatched: 3. Per the germline V gene, CDR1 is SGDLS and CDR2 is YYNGEE. The CDR3 length is 14 residues.

The gene calls are TRBV19 and TRBJ1-1; 10 positions match TRBD1. The CDR3 is 16 residues long. The germline V gene encodes CDR1 LNHDA and CDR2 SQIVND (reference sequence). V dropped 5 bases and J dropped 6; count of bases not matched to a gene: 12. As DNA, the CDR3 is TGTGCCAGTAGTCCACTCCCGGGACAGGGGATCCCTGAAGCTTTCTTT. Its protein product is CASSPLPGQGIPEAFF.

The V gene is TRBV6-5, the J gene TRBJ1-5; no clear D gene. CDR3 size: 14 residues. The germline V gene has CDR1 MNHEY and CDR2 SVGAGI. Between the trimmed V and J ends, which lost 6 bases and 0 bases, there was a span of 9 bases. The chain's CDR3 is CASRPRGSNQPQHF. The CDR3 bases are TGTGCCAGCAGACCCAGAGGTAGCAATCAGCCCCAGCATTTT.

This chain joins TRBV28 and TRBJ2-7, with 7 nucleotides matching TRBD2. This CDR3 is built from 12 residues. Per germline, CDR1 MDHEN and CDR2 SYDVKM. After removal of 8 bases from V and 5 bases from J, the junction contained 6 bases not matched to a gene. The CDR3 spells CASSTGGHEQYF. The CDR3 DNA follows: TGTGCCAGCTCGACGGGGGGACACGAGCAGTACTTC. Using reference TRBV28 and TRBJ2-7 for the parts outside the CDR3, the full variable domain is DVKVTQSSRYLVKRTGEKVFLECVQDMDHENMFWYRQDPGLGLRLIYFSYDVKMKEKGDIPEGYSVSREKKERFSLILESASTNQTSMYLCASSTGGHEQYFGPGTRLTVT.

The chain carries TRBV12-3 or TRBV12-4 and TRBJ1-5; D gene ambiguous. V lost 5 bases, J lost 3 bases, and 8 bases lay in between. The CDR3 runs to 13 residues. CDR3 nucleotides: TGTGCCAGCAGTCTAAGAGACAATCAGCCCCAGCATTTT. Its translation is CASSLRDNQPQHF.

This chain links TRBV24-1 with TRBJ2-2; 7 bases agree with TRBD2. The CDR3 is 18 amino acids. In germline, CDR1 is KGHDR, CDR2 SFDVKD. The trim removed 3 bases at V and 3 bases at J, leaving 12 bases unmatched. The CDR3 here is CATSDPPGRGGHTGELFF. In nucleotides, the CDR3 is TGTGCCACCAGTGATCCCCCGGGACGCGGGGGACACACCGGGGAGCTGTTTTTT.